The entry below describes one TCR beta chain. The antigen remains undetermined. By quantitative 5'-RACE with molecular barcodes, the TCR beta libraries were made. Each CDR3 protein is one row after TCRdb ran MiXCR on the 5' RACE reads. The sample gives approximately 140,000 distinct CDR3 sequences, under 45% of which show up once; around 15% is in the top ten. CDR1 and CDR2 from the germline V gene are MGHRA and YSYEKL. V was trimmed by 4 bases and J by 0 bases, leaving 15 bases between them. This CDR3 spans 17 amino acids. The sample comes from a study of CD8 T cells in ankylosing spondylitis. General study findings and limits: In reactive arthritis synovial fluid and blood, some motif variants had been reported before. Ankylosing spondylitis blood appeared to be characterized by a TCR beta motif of eight or nine highly homologous variants. Researchers reportedly found disease-linked clones significantly enriched in matched ankylosing spondylitis synovial fluid.

The chain employs TRBV4-1 and TRBJ1-4; D is uncertain. The specimen was synovial fluid, either unsorted or a sorted T cell fraction (not recorded which). The source of this sequence is a male donor with ankylosing spondylitis. CDR3 region: CASSLKGWETTNEKLFF. The CDR3 nucleotides read TGCGCCAGCAGCCTCAAGGGTTGGGAGACAACTAATGAAAAACTGTTTTTT.